Listed below are T cell receptor beta chains from one sample, sequenced in a study of PD-1 blockade in classical Hodgkin lymphoma. Method: immunoSEQ multiplex PCR; TCRdb's copy keeps in-frame clones and lacks some. Here the sample spans 75,000 to 100,000 clones, roughly 83% being singletons. Sample: peripheral blood mononuclear cells (PBMCs), taken at baseline. The receptors come from a human donor with classical Hodgkin lymphoma. Each CDR3 is given with its conserved first and last residue. The D gene is left open where the match is weak.

CDR3aa: CASSMALVNEQFF
CDR3nt: TGTGCCAGTAGTATGGCACTAGTCAATGAGCAGTTCTTC
j_gene: TRBJ2-1
v_gene: TRBV19
d_gene: .

CDR3aa: CASSGQGRSPLHF
CDR3nt: TGTGCCAGCAGCGGACAGGGACGATCACCCCTCCACTTT
j_gene: TRBJ1-6
v_gene: TRBV14
d_gene: TRBD1

CDR3aa: CASSAQGLYNEQFF
CDR3nt: TGTGCCAGCAGTGCGCAAGGCCTCTACAATGAGCAGTTCTTC
j_gene: TRBJ2-1
v_gene: TRBV6-4
d_gene: .

CDR3aa: CAWSVQGINEKLFF
CDR3nt: TGTGCCTGGAGTGTACAGGGGATCAATGAAAAACTGTTTTTT
j_gene: TRBJ1-4
v_gene: TRBV30
d_gene: TRBD1

CDR3aa: CASSISGTATNYGYTF
CDR3nt: TGTGCCAGTAGTATATCGGGGACAGCGACCAACTATGGCTACACCTTC
j_gene: TRBJ1-2
v_gene: TRBV19
d_gene: TRBD1

CDR3aa: CASSRTSGTGGDTQYF
CDR3nt: TGTGCCAGCTCAAGGACTAGCGGGACAGGGGGAGATACGCAGTATTTT
j_gene: TRBJ2-3
v_gene: TRBV18
d_gene: .

CDR3aa: CASSPGLQYGELFF
CDR3nt: TGTGCCAGCAGCCCCGGACTTCAGTACGGGGAGCTGTTTTTT
j_gene: TRBJ2-2
v_gene: TRBV9
d_gene: .

CDR3aa: CASSLGWQSTSGYTDTQYF
CDR3nt: TGTGCCAGCAGTTTGGGGTGGCAATCGACTAGCGGTTACACAGATACGCAGTATTTT
j_gene: TRBJ2-3
v_gene: TRBV28
d_gene: TRBD2

CDR3aa: CASSFQQETQYF
CDR3nt: TGTGCCAGCAGCTTTCAACAGGAGACCCAGTACTTC
j_gene: TRBJ2-5
v_gene: TRBV7-8
d_gene: .

CDR3aa: CASSPPAGAGGSTDTQYF
CDR3nt: TGTGCCAGCTCACCACCGGCGGGAGCAGGGGGATCCACAGATACGCAGTATTTT
j_gene: TRBJ2-3
v_gene: TRBV18
d_gene: .

CDR3aa: CASSLRWGLQETQYF
CDR3nt: TGTGCCAGCAGCTTAAGGTGGGGACTCCAAGAGACCCAGTACTTC
j_gene: TRBJ2-5
v_gene: TRBV11-1
d_gene: .

CDR3aa: CASSLDAGGYNEQFF
CDR3nt: TGTGCCAGCAGCTTAGATGCGGGAGGGTACAATGAGCAGTTCTTC
j_gene: TRBJ2-1
v_gene: TRBV7-2
d_gene: TRBD2

CDR3aa: CASSQGRWETQYF
CDR3nt: TGCGCCAGCAGCCAGGGAAGGTGGGAGACCCAGTACTTC
j_gene: TRBJ2-5
v_gene: TRBV4-1
d_gene: .

CDR3aa: CASSSSGRASGELFF
CDR3nt: TGTGCCAGCAGTTCTAGCGGGAGGGCCTCCGGGGAGCTGTTTTTT
j_gene: TRBJ2-2
v_gene: TRBV2
d_gene: TRBD2

CDR3aa: CASSSGLAGSFTDTQYF
CDR3nt: TGTGCCAGCAGTTCAGGACTAGCGGGATCTTTCACAGATACGCAGTATTTT
j_gene: TRBJ2-3
v_gene: TRBV5-5
d_gene: TRBD2

CDR3aa: CASSESVEQFF
CDR3nt: TGCGCCAGCAGCGAATCAGTAGAGCAGTTCTTC
j_gene: TRBJ2-1
v_gene: TRBV5-1
d_gene: .

CDR3aa: CASSLVVRGATGTF
CDR3nt: TGTGCCAGCAGCTTGGTCGTCCGGGGGGCGACGGGCACCTTC
j_gene: TRBJ1-2
v_gene: TRBV5-4
d_gene: .

CDR3aa: CASSQDRNYGYTF
CDR3nt: TGCGCCAGCAGCCAAGACAGAAACTATGGCTACACCTTC
j_gene: TRBJ1-2
v_gene: TRBV4-3
d_gene: .